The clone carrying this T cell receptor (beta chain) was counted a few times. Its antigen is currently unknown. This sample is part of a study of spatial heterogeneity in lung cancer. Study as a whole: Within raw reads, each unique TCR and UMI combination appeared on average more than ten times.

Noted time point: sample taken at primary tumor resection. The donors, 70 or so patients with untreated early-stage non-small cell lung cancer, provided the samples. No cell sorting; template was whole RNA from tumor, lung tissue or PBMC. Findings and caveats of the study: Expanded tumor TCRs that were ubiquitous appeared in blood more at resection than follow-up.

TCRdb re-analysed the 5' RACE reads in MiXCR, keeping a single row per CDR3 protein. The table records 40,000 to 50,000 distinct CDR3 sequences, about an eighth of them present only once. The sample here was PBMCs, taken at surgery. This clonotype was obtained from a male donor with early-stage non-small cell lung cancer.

CDR3 bases: TGTGCCAGCAGTTTATCGTCTAGCAATCAGCCCCAGCATTTT. Protein sequence: CASSLSSSNQPQHF. The chain combines TRBV27 with TRBJ1-5; D is ambiguous. Germline V gives CDR1 MNHEY, CDR2 SMNVEV (reference sequence). The V and J ends lost 0 bases and 0 bases respectively, with 3 bases between them. The CDR3 totals 14 residues.